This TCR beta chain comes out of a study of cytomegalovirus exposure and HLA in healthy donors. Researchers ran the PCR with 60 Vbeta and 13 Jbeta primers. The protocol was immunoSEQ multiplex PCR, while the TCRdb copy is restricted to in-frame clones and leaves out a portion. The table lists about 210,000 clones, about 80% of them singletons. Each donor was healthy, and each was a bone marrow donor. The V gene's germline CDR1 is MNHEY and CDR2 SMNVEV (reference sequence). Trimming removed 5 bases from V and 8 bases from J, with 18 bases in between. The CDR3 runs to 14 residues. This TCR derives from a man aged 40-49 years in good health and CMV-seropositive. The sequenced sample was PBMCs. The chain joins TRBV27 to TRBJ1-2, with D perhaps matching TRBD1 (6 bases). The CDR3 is CASSMRGKTEGYTF. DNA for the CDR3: TGTGCCAGCAGTATGAGGGGGAAGACGGAAGGCTACACCTTC.